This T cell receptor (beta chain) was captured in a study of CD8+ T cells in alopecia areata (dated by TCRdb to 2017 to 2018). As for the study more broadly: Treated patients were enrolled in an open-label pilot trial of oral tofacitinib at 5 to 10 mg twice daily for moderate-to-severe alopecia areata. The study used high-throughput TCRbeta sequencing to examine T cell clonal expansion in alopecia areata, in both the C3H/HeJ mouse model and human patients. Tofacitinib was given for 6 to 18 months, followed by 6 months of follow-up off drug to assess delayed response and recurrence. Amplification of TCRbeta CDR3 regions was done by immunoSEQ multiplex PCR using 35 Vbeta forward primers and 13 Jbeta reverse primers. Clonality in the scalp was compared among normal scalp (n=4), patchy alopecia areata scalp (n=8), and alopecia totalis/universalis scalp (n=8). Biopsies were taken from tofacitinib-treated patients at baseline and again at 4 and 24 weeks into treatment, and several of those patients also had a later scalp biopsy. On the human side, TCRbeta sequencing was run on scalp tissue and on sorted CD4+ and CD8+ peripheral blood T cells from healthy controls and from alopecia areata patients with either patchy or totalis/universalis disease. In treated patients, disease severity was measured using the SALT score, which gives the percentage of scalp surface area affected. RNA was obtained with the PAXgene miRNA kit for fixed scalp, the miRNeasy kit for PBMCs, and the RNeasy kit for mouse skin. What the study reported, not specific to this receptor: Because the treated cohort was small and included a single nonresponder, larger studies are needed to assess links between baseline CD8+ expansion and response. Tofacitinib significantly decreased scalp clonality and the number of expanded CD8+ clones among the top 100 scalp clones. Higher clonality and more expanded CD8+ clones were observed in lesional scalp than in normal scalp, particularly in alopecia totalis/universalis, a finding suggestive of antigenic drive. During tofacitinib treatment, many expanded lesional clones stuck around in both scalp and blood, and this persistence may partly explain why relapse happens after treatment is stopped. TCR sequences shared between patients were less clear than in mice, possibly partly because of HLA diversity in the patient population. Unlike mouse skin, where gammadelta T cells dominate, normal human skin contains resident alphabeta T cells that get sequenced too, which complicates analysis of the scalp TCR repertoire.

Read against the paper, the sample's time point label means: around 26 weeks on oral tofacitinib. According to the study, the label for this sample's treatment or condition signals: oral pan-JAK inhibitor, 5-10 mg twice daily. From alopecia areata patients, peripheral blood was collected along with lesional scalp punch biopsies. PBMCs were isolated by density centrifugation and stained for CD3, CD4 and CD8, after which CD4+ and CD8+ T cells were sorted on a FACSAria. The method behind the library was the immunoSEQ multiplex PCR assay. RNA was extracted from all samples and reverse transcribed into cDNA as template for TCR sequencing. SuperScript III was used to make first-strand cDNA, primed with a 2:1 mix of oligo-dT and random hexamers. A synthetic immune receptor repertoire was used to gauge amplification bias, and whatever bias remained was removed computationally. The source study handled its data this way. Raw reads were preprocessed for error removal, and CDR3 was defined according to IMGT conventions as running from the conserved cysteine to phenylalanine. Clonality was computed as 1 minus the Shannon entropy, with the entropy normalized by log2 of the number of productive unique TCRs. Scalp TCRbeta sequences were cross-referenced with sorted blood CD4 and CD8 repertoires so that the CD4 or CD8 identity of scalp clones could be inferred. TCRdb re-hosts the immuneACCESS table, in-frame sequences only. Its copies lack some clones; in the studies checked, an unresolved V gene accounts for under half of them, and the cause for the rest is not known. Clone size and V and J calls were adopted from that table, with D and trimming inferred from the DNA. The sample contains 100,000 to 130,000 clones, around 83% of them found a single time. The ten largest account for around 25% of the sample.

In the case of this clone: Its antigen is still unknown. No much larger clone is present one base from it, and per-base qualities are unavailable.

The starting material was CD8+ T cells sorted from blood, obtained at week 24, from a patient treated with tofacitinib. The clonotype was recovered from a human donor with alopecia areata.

The sequence in DNA is TGTGCCAGTAGTACCGGCTATGGCTACACCTTC. The encoded protein is CASSTGYGYTF. The V and J genes are TRBV19 and TRBJ1-2; no D gene is confidently identified. CDR1 LNHDA and CDR2 SQIVND are derived from the germline V gene (reference sequence). V and J lose 4 bases and 4 bases, and a span of 4 bases separates them. From its cysteine to its phenylalanine, the CDR3 spans 11 amino acids. Only the CDR3 DNA stays, 33 bases, in frame from base 1.